This T cell receptor beta chain stems from a study of blood T cell repertoires in COVID-19. Study overall: Acute-phase and convalescent COVID-19 samples originated in the United States, Italy and Spain. PBMCs, B-cell-depleted T cells, or T cells provided the cDNA or gDNA that made up the material.

In the study's own analysis: Reference gene primer amplification gave nucleated cell count estimates. Clones were read by immunoSEQ multiplex PCR, and TCRdb kept only the in-frame ones, dropping some. From that table come the V and J calls and clone size; the DNA was used to work out D and trimming. There are 50,000 to 70,000 clones in the sample; about 66% occur only once, and approximately 51% lies in the top ten. Assignment of participants to cohorts was predicated upon participant-reported clinical history. Unmatched junction bases numbered 5, after V lost 6 bases and J lost 6 bases. Germline loops: CDR1 MDHEN, CDR2 SYDVKM. The CDR3 has 13 residues.

What was sequenced was PBMCs or T cells enriched from blood (not recorded which). The chain recombines TRBV28 with TRBJ1-5; TRBD1 matches 7 bases. The sequence derives from a woman aged 60-75 years who had been exposed to COVID-19. The DNA of the CDR3 is TGTGCCAGCAGGCTGACAGGGACTCAGCCCCAGCATTTT. Protein product: CASRLTGTQPQHF.